The next 24 T cell receptor beta chains were all read from a single sample in a study of T cells after yellow fever vaccination. TCRdb re-called the 5' RACE reads with MiXCR, one entry per CDR3 protein. The data contain about 50,000 distinct CDR3 sequences, 7.4% of them singletons. The sample consisted of CD8+ T cells sorted from PBMCs, taken roughly 15 days after the first yellow fever vaccination. Every receptor here comes from a man aged 18 to 35 who received the YFV17D yellow fever vaccine.

This clonotype has ten or more counts. J is TRBJ2-5 and V is TRBV11-2, with D perhaps matching TRBD2 (6 bases). Germline CDR1 is SGHAT and CDR2 is FQNNGV. Between the trimmed V and J ends, which lost 1 base and 0 bases, there was a span of 12 bases. The CDR3 has 16 residues. The CDR3 region has the DNA TGTGCCAGCAGCTTAGGGTCTAGCGCTTACCAAGAGACCCAGTACTTC. This translates into CASSLGSSAYQETQYF.

This clonotype has just a few counts. J is TRBJ2-3 and V is TRBV7-6; 7 nucleotides match TRBD2. The germline V gene encodes CDR1 SGHVS and CDR2 FNYEAQ. CDR3 size: 17 residues. Trimming cost V 5 bases and J 0 bases; bases outside gene matches: 11. The chain's CDR3 is CASSPPGLSDSTDTQYF. CDR3 DNA sequence: TGTGCCAGCAGCCCCCCGGGACTATCAGATAGCACAGATACGCAGTATTTT.

This clonotype has a count of ten or more. The chain's CDR3 is CSANNRDDYEQYV. As DNA, the CDR3 is TGCAGTGCCAATAACCGGGACGACTACGAGCAGTACGTC. This sequence joins TRBV20-1 and TRBJ2-7; D is possibly TRBD1 or TRBD2 (5 bases each). The CDR3 is 13 residues long. Trimming removed 6 bases from V and 3 bases from J, with 15 bases in between. Germline V gene data show CDR1 as DFQATT and CDR2 as SNEGSKA (reference sequence).

This clonotype has at least ten counts. This chain uses TRBV27 with TRBJ2-7; D is possibly TRBD1 (6 bases). With 2 bases removed from V and 2 bases from J, the gap between germline ends came to 13 bases. Germline CDR1 is MNHEY and CDR2 is SMNVEV (reference sequence). The CDR3 has 15 residues. The CDR3 DNA is TGTGCCAGCAGTTTACGAGGGGGAACCGCCTACGAGCAGTACTTC. This gives the protein CASSLRGGTAYEQYF.

The gene calls are TRBV5-4 and TRBJ1-2, with unresolved D. The CDR3 has 13 amino acids. V was trimmed by 8 bases and J by 4 bases, leaving 15 bases between them. Germline CDR1 and CDR2: SGHNT and YYREEE (reference sequence). The CDR3 region has the DNA TGTGCCAGGAGCCCCGGGTCCATCTATGGCTACACCTTC. Amino acid sequence: CARSPGSIYGYTF.

This clonotype was counted many times. This chain joins TRBV7-6 and TRBJ1-1, with 8 nucleotides matching TRBD1. The V gene's germline CDR1 is SGHVS and CDR2 FNYEAQ. CDR3 length equals 15 residues. The V and J ends lost 1 base and 5 bases, in that order; junction bases with no gene match: 6. CDR3 bases: TGTGCCAGCAGCTTAGGGACAGGGTTAAAGACTGAAGCTTTCTTT. Its translation: CASSLGTGLKTEAFF.

This clonotype came up many times. The chain recombines TRBV6-5 with TRBJ2-3, with a weak D call TRBD2 (6 bases). The CDR3 spans 15 residues. The V gene's germline CDR1 is MNHEY and CDR2 SVGAGI. V shed 6 bases and J shed 6 bases, with 19 bases lying between them. This CDR3 reads CASRTRDWEEDTQYF. The CDR3 bases are TGTGCCAGCAGAACCCGGGACTGGGAGGAGGATACGCAGTATTTT.

In this sample, this clonotype turned up many times. V is TRBV7-9 and J is TRBJ2-7; D is uncertain. Per the germline V gene, CDR1 is SEHNR and CDR2 is FQNEAQ (reference sequence). V lost 1 base and J lost 2, with 12 bases in between. The CDR3 contains 15 residues. As DNA, the CDR3 is TGTGCCAGCAGCTTAGTGGGTGGTGGGGCCTACGAGCAGTACTTC. Its translation: CASSLVGGGAYEQYF.

Ten or more counts support this clonotype. The chain recombines TRBV12-3 or TRBV12-4 with TRBJ2-7, with no clear D. Between the trimmed V and J ends, which lost 6 bases and 6 bases, there was a span of 12 bases. CDR3 length: 12 amino acids. CDR3 nucleotides: TGTGCCAGCAGAGTAGGTATCGGCGAGCAGTACTTC. Protein: CASRVGIGEQYF.

This clonotype was counted at least ten times. This chain uses TRBV11-2 with TRBJ2-1; D ambiguous. Germline V lookup: CDR1 SGHAT, CDR2 FQNNGV. The CDR3 consists of 15 residues. Trimming removed 3 bases at V and 4 bases at J, with 13 bases between. The CDR3, as DNA: TGTGCCAGCAGCTTCGCCCCGGACGCTTACAATGAGCAGTTCTTC. This translates into CASSFAPDAYNEQFF.

This clonotype occurred many times. This chain links TRBV27 with TRBJ2-1; tentatively, D is TRBD1 (6 bases). V gave up 7 bases and J gave up 8 bases, with 15 bases separating them. Germline CDR1 MNHEY, CDR2 SMNVEV (reference sequence). This CDR3 is built from 13 residues. The DNA of the CDR3 is TGTGCCAGCAACGAAAGGGGGTTGGATGAGCAGTTCTTC. Residues: CASNERGLDEQFF.

This clonotype has a count of ten or more. The rearrangement uses TRBV11-2 and TRBJ1-1; D is perhaps TRBD1 (6 bases). Trimming took 7 bases from V and 5 from J, leaving 14 bases between them. Germline-derived CDR1 and CDR2 are SGHAT and FQNNGV. This CDR3 has 13 residues. The CDR3 region has the DNA TGTGCCAGCACCCGAGGGGGGCCTACTGAAGCTTTCTTT. Translated: CASTRGGPTEAFF. Drawing the rest from reference TRBV11-2 and TRBJ1-1, the complete variable domain is EAGVAQSPRYKIIEKRQSVAFWCNPISGHATLYWYQQILGQGPKLLIQFQNNGVVDDSQLPKDRFSAERLKGVDSTLKIQPAKLEDSAVYLCASTRGGPTEAFFGQGTRLTVV.

This clonotype has a count of ten or more. J is TRBJ2-7 and V is TRBV7-9; weak D call: TRBD1 (5 bases). Per the germline V gene, CDR1 is SEHNR and CDR2 is FQNEAQ (reference sequence). The CDR3 is 13 residues long. V lost 1 base and J lost 6, with 10 bases in between. The DNA for the CDR3 is TGTGCCAGCAGCTTAGTCTCTGGGGCCGAGCAGTACGTC. Translation gives CASSLVSGAEQYV.

In its sample, this clonotype was seen many times. V usage is TRBV20-1 and J usage is TRBJ1-1; TRBD1 matches at 8 bases. CDR3 length equals 15 residues. Trimming cost V 1 base and J 7 bases; bases outside gene matches: 11. Looked up from germline, CDR1 is DFQATT and CDR2 is SNEGSKA (reference sequence). Here the CDR3 reads CSARAITDRVVEAFF. As DNA, the CDR3 is TGCAGTGCTAGAGCCATTACGGACAGGGTTGTTGAAGCTTTCTTT.

This clonotype showed up just a few times. The chain joins TRBV7-6 to TRBJ2-6, with D maybe TRBD2 (6 bases). V dropped 5 bases and J dropped 0 bases, with 14 bases sitting between them. The CDR3 consists of 17 residues. The germline V gene encodes CDR1 SGHVS and CDR2 FNYEAQ. The CDR3 nucleotides read TGTGCCAGCAGCCCGATGGCGGGGATCTCTGGGGCCAACGTCCTGACTTTC. Residues: CASSPMAGISGANVLTF.

This clonotype has more than one count but fewer than ten. The chain combines TRBV7-6 with TRBJ1-2; D call uncertain. Trimming cost V 5 bases and J 2 bases, with 12 bases left between them. The CDR3 loop spans 14 amino acids. Germline V CDR1 and CDR2: SGHVS, FNYEAQ. CDR3 sequence (DNA): TGTGCCAGCAGCACCGCGGGCAGGAACTATGGCTACACCTTC. As protein: CASSTAGRNYGYTF. Filled out from reference TRBV7-6 and TRBJ1-2, the complete variable domain reads GAGVSQSPRYKVTKRGQDVALRCDPISGHVSLYWYRQALGQGPEFLTYFNYEAQQDKSGLPNDRFSAERPEGSISTLTIQRTEQRDSAMYRCASSTAGRNYGYTFGSGTRLTVV.

This clonotype was detected many times. The chain recombines TRBV15 with TRBJ1-4; D call uncertain. The CDR3 runs to 13 residues. With 0 bases removed from V and 7 bases from J, the gap between germline ends came to 6 bases. Per the germline V gene, CDR1 is LNHNV and CDR2 is YYDKDF (reference sequence). CDR3 region: CATSRDLTEKLFF. The CDR3 DNA reads as TGTGCCACCAGCAGAGATTTGACTGAAAAACTGTTTTTT.

This clonotype has a handful of counts. The chain uses TRBV7-2 and TRBJ2-1, with TRBD2 identical over 12 bases. The trim removed 5 bases at V and 6 bases at J, leaving 11 bases unmatched. The germline V gene encodes CDR1 SGHTA and CDR2 FQGNSA. The CDR3 runs to 17 residues. The chain's CDR3 is CASSPTPLAGGSNEQFF. The CDR3 bases are TGTGCCAGCAGCCCCACCCCCCTAGCGGGGGGGTCCAATGAGCAGTTCTTC.

This clonotype was counted ten times or more. This chain uses TRBV4-1 with TRBJ2-1, with no clear D. Per the germline V gene, CDR1 is MGHRA and CDR2 is YSYEKL. This CDR3 comprises 14 residues. The V end was cut by 0 bases, the J end by 5 bases, with 8 bases between. CDR3 sequence: CASSQEPLNNEQFF. The CDR3 DNA reads TGCGCCAGCAGCCAAGAACCACTAAACAATGAGCAGTTCTTC.

This clonotype occurred many times. The CDR3 nucleotides are TGCGCCAGCAGCCAAGATGGGGGTTACAATGAGCAGTTCTTC. This codes for CASSQDGGYNEQFF. The chain links TRBV4-3 to TRBJ2-1, with D possibly called TRBD1 or TRBD2 (5 bases each). Germline CDR1 and CDR2: LGHNA and YSLEER. The V and J ends lost 0 bases and 4 bases respectively, with 7 bases between them. The CDR3 has 14 amino acids.

This clonotype was recorded many times. V and J are TRBV5-1 and TRBJ2-7; 9 bases map to TRBD1. V was clipped by 4 bases and J by 5 bases; unmatched bases: 13. Germline V CDR1 and CDR2: SGHRS, YFSETQ. The CDR3 sequence is 16 residues long. This CDR3 is CASSTSPGQGSHEQYF. In DNA, the CDR3 is TGCGCCAGCAGCACAAGCCCGGGACAGGGAAGCCACGAGCAGTACTTC.

This clonotype has a count of ten or more. The chain combines TRBV4-3 with TRBJ2-2, with D unresolved. The length of the CDR3 is 15 residues. The germline gives CDR1 LGHNA, CDR2 YSLEER. With 5 bases removed from V and 2 bases from J, the gap between germline ends came to 12 bases. The CDR3 loop is CASSARQTNTGELFF. CDR3 nucleotides: TGCGCCAGCAGCGCTCGCCAGACTAACACCGGGGAGCTGTTTTTT.

Comment on this clonotype: This may be a read error, as it is one base from a much larger clone. The V gene is TRBV7-9, the J gene TRBJ2-7; perhaps TRBD1 as D (5 bases). The CDR3 loop spans 12 amino acids. Germline V gene data show CDR1 as SEHNR and CDR2 as FQNEAQ (reference sequence). The CDR3 spells CTSSLHGAEQYV. CDR3 DNA: TGTACCAGCAGCTTACATGGGGCCGAGCAGTACGTC.

The sample holds many counts of this clonotype. The rearrangement joins TRBV3-1 to TRBJ2-1; 8 nucleotides align to TRBD2. The CDR3 length is 16 residues. With V trimmed by 2 bases and J by 2 bases, 5 bases remained unmatched. The germline gives CDR1 LGHDT, CDR2 YNNKEL (reference sequence). This CDR3 is CASSQSLGLAYNEQFF. The CDR3 region has the DNA TGTGCCAGCAGCCAATCGTTGGGACTAGCCTACAATGAGCAGTTCTTC.